The source of this T cell receptor beta chain is a study of Graves' ophthalmopathy and Graves' hyperthyroidism. Study-wide findings and caveats: A majority of expanded thyroid clonotypes exceeding 0.001 frequency were likewise present in blood. With over 85% sensitivity and around 81% specificity, a 13-signature model separated ophthalmopathy from stable hyperthyroidism.

In the case of this clonotype: Its specificity is unknown.

From RNA, the CDR3 regions of TCR beta chains were amplified and sequenced. RT-PCR was first run with HTBI primers, then multiplex PCR in a second round. TCRdb recomputed calls from the multiplex PCR reads with MiXCR, one row per CDR3 protein. This table has about 1.2 million distinct CDR3 sequences, less than 45% appearing once. Newly diagnosed, the hyperthyroidism patients had under 2 months' duration and were aged 18 to 65. Symptoms, serum thyroxine and TRAb, thyroid ultrasound, and orbital computed tomography formed the diagnostic basis. Germline lookup yields CDR1 SEHNR and CDR2 FQNEAQ (reference sequence). There are 14 residues in the CDR3. Trimming at V came to 2 bases and at J to 4 bases, leaving 4 bases not matched to a gene.

Sequenced sample: peripheral blood or thyroid tissue (not recorded which). The genes are TRBV7-9 and TRBJ2-5; 7 bases fit TRBD1. This clonotype was obtained from an adult man with Graves' hyperthyroidism. In DNA form, the CDR3 reads TGTGCCAGCAGCTTAACAGGGGTTAGAGAGACCCAGTACTTC. Translation gives CASSLTGVRETQYF.